The source of this T cell receptor beta chain is a study of a mutant IDH1 vaccine in newly diagnosed glioma. Study-level background: Vaccines began 4-6 weeks after radiotherapy alone, or with temozolomide cycles. V12 corresponded to week 35 and V13 to week 47. Earlier therapy was either radiotherapy, temozolomide, or both, and most got both.

Described time point: week 35, safety follow-up. Mutant IDH1 20-mer peptide, at 300 ug, made up each vaccine dose, with topical imiquimod. Administration of eight vaccinations to patients took place in weeks 1, 3, 5, 7, 11, 15, 19, 23. Data came from immunoSEQ multiplex PCR; TCRdb stores just in-frame clones and leaves some out. The data show approximately 43,000 clones, roughly nine tenths seen once. Comments on this clone: Its antigen is not known.

The material sequenced was PBMCs, taken from a glioma patient whose treatment included an IDH1 peptide vaccine. The source of this sequence is a man aged 35 to 55 with glioma.

The CDR3 region has the DNA TGTGCCAGTAGTCCCGGGACAGGGGGCGATGAGCAGTTCTTC. It encodes CASSPGTGGDEQFF. This chain links TRBV19 with TRBJ2-1; 12 bases agree with TRBD1. Per the germline V gene, CDR1 is LNHDA and CDR2 is SQIVND (reference sequence). The CDR3 has 14 residues. With V trimmed by 5 bases and J by 8 bases, 4 bases remained unmatched.